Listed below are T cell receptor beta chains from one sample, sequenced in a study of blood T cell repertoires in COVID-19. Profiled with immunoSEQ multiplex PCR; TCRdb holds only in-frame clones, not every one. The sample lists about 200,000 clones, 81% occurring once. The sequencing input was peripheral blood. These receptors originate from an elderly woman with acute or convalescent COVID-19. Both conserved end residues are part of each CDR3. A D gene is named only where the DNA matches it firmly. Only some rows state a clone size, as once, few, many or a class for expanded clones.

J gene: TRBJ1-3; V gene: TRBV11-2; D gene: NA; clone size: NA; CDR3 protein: CASSLGGGEGNTIYF; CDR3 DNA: TGTGCCAGCAGCTTAGGAGGAGGCGAGGGAAACACCATATATTTT
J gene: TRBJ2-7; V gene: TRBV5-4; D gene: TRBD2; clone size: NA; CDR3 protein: CASSLPGLAREQYF; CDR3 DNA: TGTGCCAGCAGCTTGCCGGGACTAGCGCGCGAGCAGTACTTC
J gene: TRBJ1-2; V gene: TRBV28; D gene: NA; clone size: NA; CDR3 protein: CASSLTGQISYNYGYTF; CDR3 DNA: TGTGCCAGCAGTTTAACAGGACAGATTTCATATAACTATGGCTACACCTTC
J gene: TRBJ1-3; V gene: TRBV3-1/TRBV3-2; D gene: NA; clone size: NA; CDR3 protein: CASSQDDGGSGNTIYF; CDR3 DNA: TGTGCCAGCAGCCAAGATGATGGCGGCTCTGGAAACACCATATATTTT
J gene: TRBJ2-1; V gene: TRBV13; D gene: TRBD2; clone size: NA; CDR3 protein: CASSTWGGLQPTLNEQFF; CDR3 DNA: TGTGCCAGCAGCACGTGGGGGGGACTGCAACCCACCCTCAATGAGCAGTTCTTC
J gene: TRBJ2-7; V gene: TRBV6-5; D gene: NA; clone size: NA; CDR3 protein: CASSLRSLLGYEQYF; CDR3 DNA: TGTGCCAGCAGTCTGAGGTCTCTCCTGGGCTACGAGCAGTACTTC
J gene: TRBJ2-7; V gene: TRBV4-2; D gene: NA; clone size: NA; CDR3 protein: CASSQDTYEQYF; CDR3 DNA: TGTGCCAGCAGCCAAGATACCTACGAGCAGTACTTC
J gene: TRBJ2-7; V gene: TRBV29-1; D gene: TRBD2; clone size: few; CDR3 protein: CSVSTSGTSSREQYF; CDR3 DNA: TGCAGCGTTTCCACCTCCGGGACTAGTTCTCGGGAGCAGTACTTC
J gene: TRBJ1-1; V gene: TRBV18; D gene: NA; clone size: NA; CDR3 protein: CASSPRTVEAFF; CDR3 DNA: TGTGCCAGCTCACCTAGGACAGTGGAGGCTTTCTTT
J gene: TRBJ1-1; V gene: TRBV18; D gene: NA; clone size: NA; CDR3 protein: CASSPGGVNTEAFF; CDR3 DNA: TGTGCCAGCTCACCAGGGGGGGTGAACACTGAAGCTTTCTTT
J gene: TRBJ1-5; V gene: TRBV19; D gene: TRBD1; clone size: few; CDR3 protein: CASSTLGTGSNQPQHF; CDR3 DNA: TGTGCCAGTAGTACCTTGGGGACAGGGAGCAATCAGCCCCAGCATTTT
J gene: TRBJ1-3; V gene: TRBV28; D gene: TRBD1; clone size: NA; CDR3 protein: CASSPTTGKPGNTIYF; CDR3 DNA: TGTGCCAGCAGCCCCACGACAGGGAAGCCTGGAAACACCATATATTTT
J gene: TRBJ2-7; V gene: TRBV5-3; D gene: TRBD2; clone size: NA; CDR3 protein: CARSLRAGADYEQYF; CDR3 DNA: TGTGCCAGAAGCTTAAGGGCGGGAGCAGACTACGAGCAGTACTTC
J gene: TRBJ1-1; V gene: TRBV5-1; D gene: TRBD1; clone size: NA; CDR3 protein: CATSPDREYTEAFF; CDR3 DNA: TGCGCCACCTCTCCGGACAGGGAATACACTGAAGCTTTCTTT
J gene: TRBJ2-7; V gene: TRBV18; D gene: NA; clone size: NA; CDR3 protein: CASSSYSSYEQYF; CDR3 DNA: TGTGCCAGCTCCTCGTACTCTAGCTACGAGCAGTACTTC
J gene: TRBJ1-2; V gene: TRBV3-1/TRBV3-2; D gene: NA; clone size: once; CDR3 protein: CASSHASGGGYTF; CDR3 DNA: TGTGCCAGCAGCCACGCTTCCGGCGGGGGCTACACCTTC
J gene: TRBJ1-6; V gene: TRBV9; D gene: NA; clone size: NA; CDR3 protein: CASSVRYPGASPLHF; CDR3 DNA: TGTGCCAGCAGCGTAAGATACCCAGGGGCATCACCCCTCCACTTT
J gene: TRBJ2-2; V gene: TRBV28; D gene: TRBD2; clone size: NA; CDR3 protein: CASSSSGMNTGELFF; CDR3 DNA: TGTGCCAGCAGTTCTAGCGGGATGAACACCGGGGAGCTGTTTTTT
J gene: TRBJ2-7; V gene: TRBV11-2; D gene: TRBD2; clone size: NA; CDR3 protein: CASSLRLAGVYEQYF; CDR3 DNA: TGTGCCAGCAGCTTACGACTAGCGGGAGTCTACGAGCAGTACTTC
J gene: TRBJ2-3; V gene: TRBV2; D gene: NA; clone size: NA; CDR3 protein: CASELGSGEDTQYF; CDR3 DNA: TGTGCCAGCGAGCTGGGCTCAGGTGAAGATACGCAGTATTTT
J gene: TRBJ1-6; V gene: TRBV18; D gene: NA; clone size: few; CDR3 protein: CASSQESSYNSPLHF; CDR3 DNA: TGTGCCAGCTCACAGGAGAGCTCCTATAATTCACCCCTCCACTTT
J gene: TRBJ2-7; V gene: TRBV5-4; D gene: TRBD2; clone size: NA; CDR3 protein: CASSLGASGSYEQYF; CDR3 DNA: TGTGCCAGCAGCTTGGGGGCTAGCGGCTCCTACGAGCAGTACTTC
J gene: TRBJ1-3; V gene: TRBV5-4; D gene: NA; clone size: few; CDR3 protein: CASSPGPNVEDTIYF; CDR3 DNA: TGTGCCAGCAGCCCCGGTCCCAACGTGGAGGACACCATATATTTT
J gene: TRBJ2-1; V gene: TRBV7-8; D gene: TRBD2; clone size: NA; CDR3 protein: CASSFFGTSLTNEQFF; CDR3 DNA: TGTGCCAGCAGCTTCTTCGGGACTAGCCTGACGAATGAGCAGTTCTTC
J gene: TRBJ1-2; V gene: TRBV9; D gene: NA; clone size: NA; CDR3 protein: CASSVGPQVDQNYGYTF; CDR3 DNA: TGTGCCAGCAGCGTAGGCCCCCAGGTTGACCAGAACTATGGCTACACCTTC
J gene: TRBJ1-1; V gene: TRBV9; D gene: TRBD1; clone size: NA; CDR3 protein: CASSPWDRGDTEAFF; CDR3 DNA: TGTGCCAGCAGCCCCTGGGACAGGGGGGACACTGAAGCTTTCTTT
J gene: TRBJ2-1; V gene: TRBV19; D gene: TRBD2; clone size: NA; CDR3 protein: CASTPGLAGGPGEQFF; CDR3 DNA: TGTGCCAGTACTCCCGGACTAGCGGGAGGGCCAGGTGAGCAGTTCTTC
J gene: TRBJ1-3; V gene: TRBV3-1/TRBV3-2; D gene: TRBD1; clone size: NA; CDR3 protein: CASSQTGSAIYF; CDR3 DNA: TGTGCCAGCAGCCAGACAGGGAGCGCCATATATTTT
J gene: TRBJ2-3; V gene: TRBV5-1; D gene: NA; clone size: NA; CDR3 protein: CASSSAGADTQYF; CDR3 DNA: TGCGCCAGCAGCTCCGCTGGAGCAGATACGCAGTATTTT
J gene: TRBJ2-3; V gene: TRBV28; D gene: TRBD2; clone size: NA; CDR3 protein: CASISAGTSDRDTQYF; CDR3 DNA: TGTGCCAGCATATCAGCCGGGACTAGCGATAGAGATACGCAGTATTTT
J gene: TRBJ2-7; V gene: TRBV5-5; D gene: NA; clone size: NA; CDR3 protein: CASSLIPYEQYF; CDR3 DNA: TGTGCCAGCAGCCTAATTCCCTACGAGCAGTACTTC
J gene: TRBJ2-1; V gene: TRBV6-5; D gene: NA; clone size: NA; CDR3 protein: CASSLSRSFRNEQFF; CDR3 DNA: TGTGCCAGCAGTTTATCTCGGTCGTTTCGGAATGAGCAGTTCTTC
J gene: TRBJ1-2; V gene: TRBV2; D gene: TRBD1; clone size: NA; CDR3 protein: CASSEGPDRGLYGYTF; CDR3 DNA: TGTGCCAGCAGTGAAGGTCCCGACAGGGGGCTCTATGGCTACACCTTC
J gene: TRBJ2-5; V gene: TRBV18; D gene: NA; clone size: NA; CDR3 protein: CASSQNQETQYF; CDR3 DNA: TGTGCCAGCTCTCAAAATCAAGAGACCCAGTACTTC
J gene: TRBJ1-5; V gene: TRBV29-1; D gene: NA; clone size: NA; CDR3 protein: CSVAVGNSNQPQHF; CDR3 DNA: TGCAGCGTTGCTGTCGGGAATAGCAATCAGCCCCAGCATTTT
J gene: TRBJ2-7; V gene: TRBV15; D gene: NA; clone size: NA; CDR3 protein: CATSRDYPYEQYF; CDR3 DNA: TGTGCCACCAGCAGAGACTATCCATACGAGCAGTACTTC
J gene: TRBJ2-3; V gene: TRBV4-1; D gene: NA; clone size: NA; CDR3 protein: CASSQDRWSPQYF; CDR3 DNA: TGCGCCAGCAGCCAAGATAGATGGAGCCCGCAGTATTTT
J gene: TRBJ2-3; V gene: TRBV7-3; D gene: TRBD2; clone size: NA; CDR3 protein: CASSLGLAGDIDTQYF; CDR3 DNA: TGTGCCAGCAGCTTGGGTCTAGCGGGAGATATAGATACGCAGTATTTT
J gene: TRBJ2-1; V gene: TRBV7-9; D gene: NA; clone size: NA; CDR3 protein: CASSLQDIYNEQFF; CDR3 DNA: TGTGCCAGCAGCTTACAGGACATATACAATGAGCAGTTCTTC
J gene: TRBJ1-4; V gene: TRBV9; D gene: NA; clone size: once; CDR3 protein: CAARGEKLFF; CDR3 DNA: TGTGCCGCAAGGGGTGAAAAACTGTTTTTT
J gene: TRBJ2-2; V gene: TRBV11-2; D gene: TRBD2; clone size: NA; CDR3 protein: CASSLVGLGNTGELFF; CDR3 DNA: TGTGCCAGCAGCTTAGTTGGACTAGGGAACACCGGGGAGCTGTTTTTT